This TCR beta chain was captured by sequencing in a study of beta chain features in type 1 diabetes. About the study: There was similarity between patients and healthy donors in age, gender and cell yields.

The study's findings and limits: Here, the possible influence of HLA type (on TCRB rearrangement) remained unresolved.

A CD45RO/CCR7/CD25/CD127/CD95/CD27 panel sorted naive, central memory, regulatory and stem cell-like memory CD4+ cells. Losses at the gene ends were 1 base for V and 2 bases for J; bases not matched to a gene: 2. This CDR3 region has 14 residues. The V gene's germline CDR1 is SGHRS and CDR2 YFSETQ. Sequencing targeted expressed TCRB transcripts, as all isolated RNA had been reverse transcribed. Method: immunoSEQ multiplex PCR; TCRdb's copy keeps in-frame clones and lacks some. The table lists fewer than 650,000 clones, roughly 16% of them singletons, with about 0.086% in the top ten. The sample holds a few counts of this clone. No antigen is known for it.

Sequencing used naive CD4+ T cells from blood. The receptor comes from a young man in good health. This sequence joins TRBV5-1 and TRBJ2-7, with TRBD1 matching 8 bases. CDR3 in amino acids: CASSLTGQAYEQYF. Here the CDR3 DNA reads TGCGCCAGCAGCTTGACGGGACAGGCCTACGAGCAGTACTTC.